This passage covers 26 T cell receptor beta chains from one sample sequenced in a study of blood T cell repertoires in COVID-19 (dated by TCRdb to the early 2020s). Libraries were prepared through the immunoSEQ multiplex PCR assay. As stored in TCRdb, this immuneACCESS dataset retains in-frame rearrangements with V and J assigned. A fraction of the clones does not appear; measured against another copy, unresolved V genes explain less than half of the discrepancy, and the remainder lacks a known reason. The sample data list 200,000 to 250,000 clones, and about nine tenths of these were observed just once. Of the sample, roughly 2.5% falls within the top ten clones. The sequenced sample was peripheral blood. The receptors here all came from a woman aged 60-75 years with acute or convalescent COVID-19.

The chain uses TRBV6-2 or TRBV6-3 and TRBJ1-6, with D perhaps matching TRBD1 (6 bases). The germline CDR1 and CDR2 sequences are MNHEY and SVGEGT. The V end lost 5 bases, the J end lost 6 bases, and 8 bases lay between the germline ends. This CDR3 contains 13 residues. CDR3 region: CASSGQPNSPLHF. As DNA, the CDR3 is TGTGCCAGCAGTGGACAGCCTAATTCACCCCTCCACTTT.

The chain couples TRBV7-8 to TRBJ2-1; perhaps TRBD2 as D (6 bases). CDR3 size: 16 residues. Germline loops: CDR1 SGHVS, CDR2 FQNEAQ. The V end was cut by 1 base, the J end by 5 bases, with 15 bases between. CDR3 region: CASSLVRISGHNEQFF. The CDR3 nucleotides are TGTGCCAGCAGCTTAGTCCGGATTAGCGGACACAATGAGCAGTTCTTC.

This clone has only one observation. The CDR3 sequence: CASSLGAGPGVRKTQYF. The CDR3 region has the DNA TGTGCCAGCAGCTTAGGAGCCGGTCCAGGGGTCCGGAAGACCCAGTACTTC. The chain carries TRBV7-2 and TRBJ2-5; D perhaps matches TRBD1 (6 bases). The CDR3 sequence is 17 residues long. The V end lost 1 base, the J end lost 6 bases, and 21 bases lay between the germline ends. From germline, CDR1 is SGHTA and CDR2 FQGNSA.

V usage is TRBV6-2 or TRBV6-3 and J usage is TRBJ2-5; 8 positions agree with TRBD2. CDR1 and CDR2 from the germline V gene are MNHEY and SVGEGT. This CDR3 is built from 17 residues. With V trimmed by 4 bases and J by 0 bases, 10 bases remained unmatched. The CDR3 DNA reads as TGTGCCAGCAGTTCCTTATCAATAGCGGGGTACCAAGAGACCCAGTACTTC. It is translated as CASSSLSIAGYQETQYF.

The chain has TRBV28 and TRBJ2-1, with D possibly TRBD2 on 6 matching bases. The V gene's germline CDR1 is MDHEN and CDR2 SYDVKM. The CDR3 has 14 residues. Trimming shortened V by 9 bases and J by 4 bases, and 16 bases separated the two germline ends. Here the CDR3 reads CASSGEITYNEQFF. The CDR3 region has the DNA TGTGCCAGTTCGGGGGAGATAACGTACAATGAGCAGTTCTTC.

The V call is TRBV7-8, the J call TRBJ2-2; TRBD2 agrees at 12 bases. V was pared by 8 bases and J by 6 bases, with 7 bases of the junction left unmatched. Looked up from germline, CDR1 is SGHVS and CDR2 is FQNEAQ. The CDR3 spans 15 residues. For the CDR3, the DNA is TGTGCCAGCTGCCCTAGCGGGGGGGCTCCCGGGGAGCTGTTTTTT. This encodes CASCPSGGAPGELFF.

CDR3 in DNA: TGTGCCAGCTCACCAGACAGCTCCAATCAGCCCCAGCATTTT. Its translation: CASSPDSSNQPQHF. The chain recombines TRBV18 with TRBJ1-5; possibly TRBD1 for D (5 bases). Germline V gene lookup returns CDR1 KGHSH and CDR2 LQKENI. Trimming took off 2 bases at V and 3 bases at J, with 8 bases between the two ends. This CDR3 spans 14 amino acids.

V and J are TRBV25-1 and TRBJ2-3, with TRBD1 as a possible D gene (6 bases). From germline, CDR1 is MGHDK and CDR2 SYGVNS. This CDR3 contains 17 residues. Trimming stripped 2 bases from V and 4 bases from J, with 19 bases between. The CDR3 DNA is TGTGCCAGCAGTGAAAACAGGGTAGCTAGAGGGGCAGATACGCAGTATTTT. It is translated as CASSENRVARGADTQYF. Variable domain in full (rest from reference TRBV25-1 and TRBJ2-3): EADIYQTPRYLVIGTGKKITLECSQTMGHDKMYWYQQDPGMELHLIHYSYGVNSTEKGDLSSESTVSRIRTEHFPLTLESARPSHTSQYLCASSENRVARGADTQYFGPGTRLTVL.

The chain recombines TRBV6-2 or TRBV6-3 with TRBJ2-3, with a weak D call TRBD1 (6 bases). The V gene lost 5 bases and the J gene lost 0 bases, with 9 bases spanning the gap. The germline CDR1 and CDR2 sequences are MNHEY and SVGEGT. This CDR3 has 14 residues. CDR3 bases: TGTGCCAGCAGTCTAGGGGGTAGCACAGATACGCAGTATTTT. This encodes CASSLGGSTDTQYF.

The V and J genes are TRBV11-2 and TRBJ1-2; D possibly corresponds to TRBD1 (6 bases). The V end was cut by 5 bases, the J end by 5 bases, with 12 bases between. The CDR3 totals 13 residues. The germline gives CDR1 SGHAT, CDR2 FQNNGV. CDR3 sequence: CASSPEDRYGYTF. The CDR3 nucleotides read TGTGCCAGCAGCCCCGAGGACAGATATGGCTACACCTTC.

Here the CDR3 DNA reads TGTGCCAGCACCGTACTAGCGGGGGTGAGGGATGAGCAGTTCTTC. Protein product: CASTVLAGVRDEQFF. The J gene is TRBJ2-1, the V gene TRBV6-4; 11 bases map to TRBD2. Germline V CDR1 and CDR2: MRHNA, SNTAGT. This CDR3 is built from 15 residues. With V trimmed by 7 bases and J by 8 bases, 10 bases remained unmatched.

The CDR3 spells CASSYGGQETQYF. The CDR3, as DNA: TGTGCCAGCAGTTACGGGGGGCAAGAGACCCAGTACTTC. The rearrangement links TRBV6-5 to TRBJ2-5, with a possible D match to TRBD2 (6 bases). CDR3 size: 13 residues. Germline values: CDR1 MNHEY, CDR2 SVGAGI. V gave up 2 bases and J gave up 2 bases, with 6 bases separating them.

CDR3 nucleotides: TGTGCCAGCAGCTTTGTCAGACTAGCGGGGGGGAATACGCAGTATTTT. Translation: CASSFVRLAGGNTQYF. The chain uses TRBV7-9 and TRBJ2-3; 14 nucleotides match TRBD2. V lost 3 bases, J lost 7 bases, and 6 bases stayed unmatched. The CDR3 length is 16 residues. Germline V gene sequence: CDR1 SEHNR, CDR2 FQNEAQ (reference sequence).

This chain uses TRBV2 with TRBJ2-5; the D gene is possibly TRBD1 (6 bases). The CDR3 is made up of 15 amino acids. Trimming removed 2 bases from V and 3 bases from J, with 13 bases in between. Per germline, CDR1 SNHLY and CDR2 FYNNEI. The CDR3 here is CASSELTTGKETQYF. The DNA of the CDR3 is TGTGCCAGCAGTGAATTGACAACAGGGAAAGAGACCCAGTACTTC.

The J gene is TRBJ1-2, the V gene TRBV28; 9 bases agree with TRBD1. V was clipped by 4 bases and J by 1 base; unmatched bases: 4. Germline V gene data show CDR1 as MDHEN and CDR2 as SYDVKM. CDR3 length: 15 residues. The CDR3 DNA reads as TGTGCCAGCAGTTATCCGGGACAGGGTAACTATGGCTACACCTTC. As protein: CASSYPGQGNYGYTF.

This rearrangement joins TRBV5-1 to TRBJ1-6; 8 bases fit TRBD1. The CDR3 sequence is 19 residues long. V shed 4 bases and J 0 bases; nucleotides not matched to a gene: 12. The germline V gene has CDR1 SGHRS and CDR2 YFSETQ. The CDR3 reads CASSASSTGASSYNSPLHF. Written as DNA, the CDR3 is TGCGCCAGCAGCGCTTCATCGACAGGGGCAAGCTCCTATAATTCACCCCTCCACTTT.

This clone is a singleton in its sample. V gene TRBV12-5 combines with J gene TRBJ2-3; TRBD2 matches 15 bases. The CDR3 totals 19 residues. Germline V CDR1 and CDR2: LGHNT, FRNRAP. V shed 0 bases and J 2 bases; nucleotides not matched to a gene: 6. CDR3 sequence: CASGLVGLAGGYITDTQYF. The CDR3 nucleotides read TGTGCTAGTGGTTTGGTGGGACTAGCGGGGGGCTATATCACAGATACGCAGTATTTT.

This sequence joins TRBV14 and TRBJ2-7, with 9 bases identical to TRBD2. The ends lost 4 bases at V and 6 bases at J; junction bases unmatched: 10. CDR3 size: 15 residues. In germline, CDR1 is SGHDN, CDR2 FVKESK. CDR3 sequence reads: CASSLQSGGQVEQYF. The CDR3 DNA sequence: TGTGCCAGCAGCCTACAGAGCGGGGGGCAGGTCGAGCAGTACTTC.

CDR3 coding DNA: TGTGCCAGCAGCTTAAGCGGCGGGAGAGGGTCCTACGAGCAGTACTTC. This codes for CASSLSGGRGSYEQYF. This rearrangement joins TRBV7-8 to TRBJ2-7; 7 positions agree with TRBD2. The germline CDR1 and CDR2 sequences are SGHVS and FQNEAQ. The CDR3 runs 16 residues. V was clipped by 2 bases and J by 1 base; unmatched bases: 8.

The chain couples TRBV19 to TRBJ2-6, with 7 bases lining up with TRBD1. Germline-derived CDR1 and CDR2 are LNHDA and SQIVND (reference sequence). With 7 bases clipped from V and 2 bases from J, the junction kept 5 bases outside the gene matches. This CDR3 is built from 15 residues. The CDR3 bases are TGTGCCAGTACCCTTACAGGGGCTGGGGCCAACGTCCTGACTTTC. Translating gives CASTLTGAGANVLTF. Using reference TRBV19 and TRBJ2-6 for the parts outside the CDR3, the full variable domain is DGGITQSPKYLFRKEGQNVTLSCEQNLNHDAMYWYRQDPGQGLRLIYYSQIVNDFQKGDIAEGYSVSREKKESFPLTVTSAQKNPTAFYLCASTLTGAGANVLTFGAGSRLTVL.

J is TRBJ1-5 and V is TRBV10-2; no clear D gene. V gave up 3 bases and J gave up 3 bases, with 12 bases separating them. Germline CDR1 and CDR2: WSHSY and SAAADI. The CDR3 runs 15 residues. The CDR3 DNA reads as TGCGCCAGCAGTGACCGCGCGGGCTCCAATCAGCCCCAGCATTTT. Translated, it gives CASSDRAGSNQPQHF.

The chain couples TRBV11-2 to TRBJ2-3; 8 bases map to TRBD2. Trimming took 5 bases from V and 2 from J; bases not matched to a gene: 15. There are 18 residues in the CDR3. Germline CDR1 is SGHAT and CDR2 is FQNNGV. CDR3 in DNA: TGTGCCAGCAGCCCAATTTCGGGGGGGCGTAGCACCACAGATACGCAGTATTTT. Encoded protein: CASSPISGGRSTTDTQYF.

This sequence joins TRBV29-1 and TRBJ1-2, with TRBD1 as a possible D gene (5 bases). The CDR3 is made up of 13 amino acids. V dropped 7 bases and J dropped 0 bases, with 12 bases sitting between them. Germline V gene sequence: CDR1 SQVTM, CDR2 ANQGSEA. DNA for the CDR3: TGCAGCGACACAGGCGGCCCTAACTATGGCTACACCTTC. It codes for CSDTGGPNYGYTF.

V is TRBV30 and J is TRBJ1-2, with D maybe TRBD1 (6 bases). CDR3 length: 12 amino acids. The germline gives CDR1 GTSNPN, CDR2 SVGIG (reference sequence). Trimming stripped 5 bases from V and 8 bases from J, with 15 bases between. This CDR3 reads CAWQGRRTGYTF. For the CDR3, the DNA is TGTGCCTGGCAGGGGCGGCGAACCGGCTACACCTTC.

The chain recombines TRBV11-1 with TRBJ2-2; D unresolved. From germline, CDR1 is SGHAT and CDR2 FQDESV (reference sequence). The CDR3 is 15 residues long. Between the trimmed V and J ends, which lost 1 base and 4 bases, there was a span of 10 bases. The CDR3 sequence: CASSLVVGRTGELFF. The DNA of the CDR3 is TGTGCCAGCAGCTTAGTAGTTGGGCGCACCGGGGAGCTGTTTTTT.

V is TRBV23-1 and J is TRBJ2-7, with TRBD1 as a possible D gene (6 bases). TRBV23-1 is given ORF status, its function remaining uncertain. Trimming cost V 6 bases and J 0 bases, with 9 bases left between them. This CDR3 region has 13 residues. The CDR3 nucleotides read TGCGCCAGCAGCCGGACAGACTCCTACGAGCAGTACTTC. It encodes CASSRTDSYEQYF.